The 32 T cell receptor beta chains in this list originate from one sample, sequenced in a study of T cell responses to AZD1222 COVID-19 vaccine. Some clones are missing from TCRdb's copy, which holds only in-frame ones; the method was immunoSEQ multiplex PCR. The table records about 160,000 clones, 92% of them present only once. The starting material was peripheral blood, obtained 28 days after the second AZD1222 dose. These receptors came from an adult who received the AZD1222 COVID-19 vaccine.

V and J are TRBV18 and TRBJ1-2; D is uncertain. Germline CDR1 reads KGHSH; CDR2 reads LQKENI. The V gene lost 0 bases and the J gene lost 8 bases, with 16 bases spanning the gap. The CDR3 loop spans 15 amino acids. The CDR3 protein is CASSPPNFGNSGYTF. In DNA form, the CDR3 reads TGTGCCAGCTCACCACCCAACTTTGGGAACAGCGGCTACACCTTC.

The chain uses TRBV27 and TRBJ2-7; 10 positions agree with TRBD1. The CDR3 totals 15 residues. After removal of 2 bases from V and 1 base from J, the junction contained 2 bases not matched to a gene. The V gene's germline CDR1 is MNHEY and CDR2 SMNVEV (reference sequence). The CDR3 here is CASSLEGQGSYEQYF. The CDR3 nucleotides read TGTGCCAGCAGTTTAGAGGGACAGGGGTCCTACGAGCAGTACTTC.

V is TRBV5-1 and J is TRBJ1-2; no definite D call. Germline assignment: CDR1 SGHRS and CDR2 YFSETQ. V dropped 4 bases and J dropped 3 bases, with 13 bases sitting between them. The CDR3 covers 14 residues. Here the CDR3 DNA reads TGCGCCAGCAGCCCCGGTGCAGAATACTATGGCTACACCTTC. This gives the protein CASSPGAEYYGYTF.

The rearrangement joins TRBV6-6 to TRBJ2-7; 10 positions agree with TRBD1. The germline V gene encodes CDR1 MNHNY and CDR2 SVGAGI (reference sequence). The CDR3 consists of 15 residues. V lost 2 bases to trimming and J lost 5 bases; unmatched junction nucleotides: 6. The CDR3 nucleotides are TGTGCCAGCAGTTACGGGGGACAGGGGTCCCACGAGCAGTACTTC. Its translation: CASSYGGQGSHEQYF.

In this sample, this clone turned up a few times. The chain employs TRBV5-8 and TRBJ1-1; 7 bases fit TRBD1. The CDR3 loop spans 15 amino acids. V shed 2 bases and J 3 bases; nucleotides not matched to a gene: 7. In germline, CDR1 is SGHTS, CDR2 YDEGEE. The CDR3 sequence: CASSLTGARDTEAFF. CDR3 coding DNA: TGTGCCAGCAGCTTAACAGGGGCCAGGGACACTGAAGCTTTCTTT.

The V and J genes are TRBV6-5 and TRBJ1-4; no definite D call. The CDR3 spans 15 residues. V was shortened by 5 bases and J by 0 bases, with 10 bases between the two germline ends. The germline CDR1 and CDR2 sequences are MNHEY and SVGAGI. CDR3 sequence: CASSRVEATNEKLFF. CDR3 sequence (DNA): TGTGCCAGCAGTCGCGTTGAAGCAACTAATGAAAAACTGTTTTTT.

The J gene is TRBJ1-5, the V gene TRBV19; perhaps TRBD1 as D (5 bases). Germline values: CDR1 LNHDA, CDR2 SQIVND (reference sequence). The CDR3 runs to 16 residues. Trimming took 7 bases from V and 3 from J, leaving 19 bases between them. CDR3 coding DNA: TGTGCCAGTAAGAGCCGGGGGGAGCAAGACAATCAGCCCCAGCATTTT. This gives the protein CASKSRGEQDNQPQHF.

This chain uses TRBV7-9 with TRBJ1-2; possible D gene TRBD1, 5 bases. This CDR3 is 14 amino acids long. CDR1 is SEHNR and CDR2 is FQNEAQ in the germline V gene (reference sequence). V lost 7 bases and J 3 bases, leaving 15 bases between the germline ends. As DNA, the CDR3 is TGTGCCAGCATCCCCCGGGAAGGGGACTATGGCTACACCTTC. It yields the protein CASIPREGDYGYTF.

The rearrangement links TRBV30 to TRBJ1-6, with TRBD1 matching over 8 bases. V shed 2 bases, J shed 2 bases, and the junction held 11 bases outside the gene matches. Germline V gene lookup returns CDR1 GTSNPN and CDR2 SVGIG (reference sequence). This CDR3 has 18 residues. The CDR3 region has the DNA TGTGCCTGGAGTCGAGACAGGGGTTTAAACACCTATAATTCACCCCTCCACTTT. Translated: CAWSRDRGLNTYNSPLHF.

The chain recombines TRBV9 with TRBJ1-5; no reliable D call. CDR3 size: 13 residues. Between the trimmed V and J ends, which lost 3 bases and 6 bases, there was a span of 10 bases. The V gene's germline CDR1 is SGDLS and CDR2 YYNGEE. DNA for the CDR3: TGTGCCAGCAGCGAAAGTAAAGTTCAGCCCCAGCATTTT. Translating it yields CASSESKVQPQHF.

This rearrangement joins TRBV7-3 to TRBJ2-1; 9 positions match TRBD2. Germline V CDR1 and CDR2: SGHTA, FQGTGA. The CDR3 runs 14 residues. Unmatched junction bases numbered 3, after V lost 2 bases and J lost 7 bases. The CDR3 protein is CASSLAGGPNEQFF. The CDR3 region has the DNA TGTGCCAGCAGCTTAGCGGGGGGGCCGAATGAGCAGTTCTTC.

The chain combines TRBV4-1 with TRBJ1-1; D is unclear. The length of the CDR3 is 15 residues. V lost 1 base to trimming and J lost 0 bases, with 9 bases between them. CDR1 and CDR2 from the germline V gene are MGHRA and YSYEKL. The chain's CDR3 is CASSQVRSMNTEAFF. The CDR3 bases are TGCGCCAGCAGCCAAGTCCGGAGCATGAACACTGAAGCTTTCTTT.

This clone occurred once. The gene calls are TRBV15 and TRBJ1-1, with D unresolved. In germline, CDR1 is LNHNV, CDR2 YYDKDF (reference sequence). The CDR3 contains 13 residues. The V end was cut by 4 bases, the J end by 3 bases, with 9 bases between. The CDR3 protein is CATSTQKDTEAFF. CDR3 nucleotide sequence: TGTGCCACCAGCACCCAAAAGGACACTGAAGCTTTCTTT.

V usage is TRBV6-1 and J usage is TRBJ1-3; D not certain. CDR1 and CDR2 (germline): MNHNS, SASEGT. The CDR3 runs 15 residues. The V end was cut by 3 bases, the J end by 2 bases, with 11 bases between. The CDR3 nucleotides are TGTGCCAGCAGTGAGTTCAGACAACCTGGAAACACCATATATTTT. Protein product: CASSEFRQPGNTIYF.

The rearrangement joins TRBV29-1 to TRBJ1-2; TRBD1 matches at 11 bases. The CDR3 loop spans 11 amino acids. With V trimmed by 6 bases and J by 8 bases, 2 bases remained unmatched. Germline V CDR1 and CDR2: SQVTM, ANQGSEA. DNA of the CDR3: TGCAGCGTGGGGACAGGGGGAGGCTACACCTTC. Residues: CSVGTGGGYTF.

The chain links TRBV27 to TRBJ1-4, with D possibly matching TRBD1 (6 bases). In germline, CDR1 is MNHEY, CDR2 SMNVEV (reference sequence). This CDR3 has 14 residues. The germline V and J ends were trimmed by 3 bases and 10 bases, with 15 bases remaining between them. CDR3 DNA sequence: TGTGCCAGCAGTTTGCAGGGGAGCTATGGAAAACTGTTTTTT. Translating it yields CASSLQGSYGKLFF.

This clone was recorded only once. The chain is built from TRBV12-3 or TRBV12-4 and TRBJ2-2; D gene ambiguous. This CDR3 comprises 13 residues. The V and J ends lost 4 bases and 6 bases respectively, with 9 bases between them. The CDR3, as DNA: TGTGCCAGCAGTTGGGCCGGGCCCGGGGAGCTGTTTTTT. Amino acids: CASSWAGPGELFF.

This chain connects TRBV19 to TRBJ2-2; 7 nucleotides agree with TRBD1. This CDR3 spans 13 amino acids. J lost 6 bases, V lost 8 bases, and 6 bases had no gene match. The V gene's germline CDR1 is LNHDA and CDR2 SQIVND (reference sequence). In DNA form, the CDR3 reads TGTGCCAGTCCCGGGACAGCAGCCGGGGAGCTGTTTTTT. Amino acid sequence: CASPGTAAGELFF. The whole variable domain, filled in from reference TRBV19 and TRBJ2-2, reads DGGITQSPKYLFRKEGQNVTLSCEQNLNHDAMYWYRQDPGQGLRLIYYSQIVNDFQKGDIAEGYSVSREKKESFPLTVTSAQKNPTAFYLCASPGTAAGELFFGEGSRLTVL.

The chain couples TRBV19 to TRBJ2-5; D gene unclear. Trimming pared 1 base from V and 0 bases from J, leaving 9 bases between. The V gene's germline CDR1 is LNHDA and CDR2 SQIVND (reference sequence). The CDR3 loop spans 15 amino acids. CDR3 sequence (DNA): TGTGCCAGTAGTATAGGGCAGATGTACCAAGAGACCCAGTACTTC. This gives the protein CASSIGQMYQETQYF. The full variable domain, completed using reference TRBV19 and TRBJ2-5, is DGGITQSPKYLFRKEGQNVTLSCEQNLNHDAMYWYRQDPGQGLRLIYYSQIVNDFQKGDIAEGYSVSREKKESFPLTVTSAQKNPTAFYLCASSIGQMYQETQYFGPGTRLLVL.

The chain carries TRBV5-1 and TRBJ1-6; the D gene is possibly TRBD1 (5 bases). CDR1 SGHRS and CDR2 YFSETQ come from the germline V gene. There are 14 residues in the CDR3. The V and J ends lost 3 bases and 10 bases respectively, with 14 bases between them. DNA for the CDR3: TGCGCCAGCAGCTCAGAACAGGTAGCCTCACCCCTCCACTTT. Protein product: CASSSEQVASPLHF.

The V call is TRBV5-8, the J call TRBJ2-5, with 10 bases matching TRBD2. Germline V CDR1 and CDR2: SGHTS, YDEGEE. The V segment lost 7 bases and the J segment 0 bases; nucleotides outside the gene matches: 6. This CDR3 has 15 amino acids. The CDR3 DNA reads as TGTGCCAGCGCCACTAGCGGGACTTACCAAGAGACCCAGTACTTC. Protein sequence: CASATSGTYQETQYF.

The V gene is TRBV14, the J gene TRBJ1-2, with D unresolved. Germline V gene sequence: CDR1 SGHDN, CDR2 FVKESK. With 1 base removed from V and 4 bases from J, the gap between germline ends came to 19 bases. The CDR3 consists of 17 residues. The CDR3 reads CASSQAAASNRFYGYTF. The CDR3 DNA reads as TGTGCCAGCAGCCAAGCCGCTGCATCGAATCGTTTCTATGGCTACACCTTC. The full variable domain, its missing parts supplied by reference TRBV14 and TRBJ1-2, is EAGVTQFPSHSVIEKGQTVTLRCDPISGHDNLYWYRRVMGKEIKFLLHFVKESKQDESGMPNNRFLAERTGGTYSTLKVQPAELEDSGVYFCASSQAAASNRFYGYTFGSGTRLTVV.

The chain employs TRBV5-1 and TRBJ2-1; 8 bases are a match to TRBD2. Germline V gene data show CDR1 as SGHRS and CDR2 as YFSETQ. After removal of 4 bases from V and 3 bases from J, the junction contained 6 bases not matched to a gene. The CDR3 consists of 15 residues. This CDR3 is CASSAGTRSYNEQFF. CDR3 nucleotides: TGCGCCAGCAGCGCGGGGACTAGAAGCTACAATGAGCAGTTCTTC. The full variable domain, its missing parts supplied by reference TRBV5-1 and TRBJ2-1, is KAGVTQTPRYLIKTRGQQVTLSCSPISGHRSVSWYQQTPGQGLQFLFEYFSETQRNKGNFPGRFSGRQFSNSRSEMNVSTLELGDSALYLCASSAGTRSYNEQFFGPGTRLTVL.

This chain joins TRBV27 and TRBJ1-2; TRBD1 is a possible D gene (5 bases). CDR1 and CDR2 from the germline V gene are MNHEY and SMNVEV (reference sequence). This CDR3 comprises 13 residues. V was trimmed by 7 bases and J by 6 bases, leaving 15 bases between them. In DNA, the CDR3 is TGTGCCAGCACCCCGGGAGGGGTACATGGCTACACCTTC. Its translation: CASTPGGVHGYTF.

The V gene is TRBV6-5, the J gene TRBJ2-5; the D is unclear. CDR1 is MNHEY, CDR2 SVGAGI, per germline. The V end was cut by 7 bases, the J end by 1 base, with 7 bases between. The CDR3 covers 12 residues. The CDR3 reads CASTGAQETQYF. As DNA, the CDR3 is TGTGCCAGCACCGGAGCCCAAGAGACCCAGTACTTC.

V is TRBV6-5 and J is TRBJ1-6; possibly TRBD1 for D (6 bases). This CDR3 is 15 amino acids long. Trimming took off 8 bases at V and 7 bases at J, with 18 bases between the two ends. CDR1 is MNHEY and CDR2 is SVGAGI in the germline V gene. CDR3 bases: TGTGCCAGCGGAAGGGGGGGGACAACCAATTCACCCCTCCACTTT. This encodes CASGRGGTTNSPLHF.

V usage is TRBV6-5 and J usage is TRBJ1-1, with 12 bases matching TRBD1. The CDR3 is 16 amino acids. V dropped 4 bases and J dropped 1; count of bases not matched to a gene: 4. Germline V gene lookup returns CDR1 MNHEY and CDR2 SVGAGI. The DNA for the CDR3 is TGTGCCAGCAGTTCCGGGACAGGGGGCAAGAACACTGAAGCTTTCTTT. Translating gives CASSSGTGGKNTEAFF.

V gene TRBV27 combines with J gene TRBJ1-1; perhaps TRBD1 as D (6 bases). This CDR3 spans 13 amino acids. Trimming took off 8 bases at V and 1 base at J, with 11 bases between the two ends. Germline-derived CDR1 and CDR2 are MNHEY and SMNVEV (reference sequence). CDR3 sequence: CASGRQENTEAFF. CDR3 coding DNA: TGTGCCAGCGGAAGACAGGAGAACACTGAAGCTTTCTTT.

The sample holds one count of this clone. This chain links TRBV5-1 with TRBJ2-2; 10 nucleotides agree with TRBD1. After removal of 3 bases from V and 6 bases from J, the junction contained 5 bases not matched to a gene. Germline V CDR1 and CDR2: SGHRS, YFSETQ. The CDR3 spans 15 residues. The CDR3 nucleotides read TGCGCCAGCAGCTCGACAGGGGGCATTTCCGGGGAGCTGTTTTTT. It specifies CASSSTGGISGELFF.

The chain uses TRBV3-1 (or the pseudogene TRBV3-2) and TRBJ2-5, with D maybe TRBD2 (5 bases). The germline V and J ends were trimmed by 4 bases and 5 bases, with 5 bases remaining between them. This CDR3 is built from 11 residues. Germline CDR1 reads LGHDT; CDR2 reads YNNKEL (reference sequence). CDR3 sequence (DNA): TGTGCCAGCAGCCTAGCGGAGACCCAGTACTTC. Translating gives CASSLAETQYF.

In DNA, the CDR3 is TGTGCCAGCTCCCAAGCAGGGAGTAGATTTTTCGGATCGGCTTTCTTT. Its translation: CASSQAGSRFFGSAFF. The chain is built from TRBV18 and TRBJ1-1, with D perhaps TRBD1 (5 bases). The CDR3 spans 16 residues. The germline CDR1 and CDR2 sequences are KGHSH and LQKENI. The ends were cut back, 6 bases at V and 11 bases at J, with 28 bases in the middle.

The rearrangement uses TRBV7-7 and TRBJ2-2; 9 bases match TRBD1. V trimming: 7 bases; J trimming: 6 bases; junction bases outside the gene matches: 9. Germline CDR1 is SSHAT and CDR2 is FNYEAQ (reference sequence). This CDR3 has 15 amino acids. CDR3 coding DNA: TGTGCCAGCACCTCGGGACAGGGAATGCCCGGGGAGCTGTTTTTT. It is translated as CASTSGQGMPGELFF.